The rows below give T cell receptor beta chains drawn from one sample of a study of blood T cell repertoires in COVID-19. Assay: immunoSEQ multiplex PCR; the TCRdb copy retains only in-frame clones and omits some. Of 230,000 or so clones listed, roughly 87% are singletons. The sequencing input was peripheral blood. The receptor set was obtained from a man aged 35-49 years with active or convalescent COVID-19. The CDR3 runs from the conserved cysteine through the conserved F or W. A D gene is named only where the DNA matches it firmly. The size entry is marked missing in some rows and otherwise reads once, few, many or a size class.

j_call	d_call	clone_size	v_call	cdr3_aa	cdr3_nt
TRBJ2-7	.	.	TRBV7-8	CASSPGGRSSYEQYF	TGTGCCAGCAGCCCCGGAGGCAGGAGCTCCTACGAGCAGTACTTC
TRBJ2-3	TRBD2	.	TRBV29-1	CSPWGTSGTDTQYF	TGCAGCCCTTGGGGGACTAGCGGCACAGATACGCAGTATTTT
TRBJ1-4	TRBD1	.	TRBV9	CASSGRTGAPTNEKLFF	TGTGCCAGCAGCGGGCGGACAGGCGCGCCAACTAATGAAAAACTGTTTTTT
TRBJ1-2	.	.	TRBV6-5	CASRALGGVNYGYTF	TGTGCCAGCAGGGCCCTTGGAGGGGTGAACTATGGCTACACCTTC
TRBJ1-1	.	.	TRBV28	CASSFGGAGTEAFF	TGTGCCAGCAGTTTTGGGGGGGCGGGCACTGAAGCTTTCTTT
TRBJ1-4	.	.	TRBV2	CASSAGRFGKVQKLFF	TGTGCCAGCAGTGCAGGTCGTTTCGGGAAAGTGCAAAAACTGTTTTTT
TRBJ2-3	.	.	TRBV24-1	CATSDPLRGGGRDTQYF	TGTGCCACCAGTGATCCCCTTCGCGGCGGAGGTAGGGATACGCAGTATTTT
TRBJ2-2	TRBD1	.	TRBV24-1	CATSDSDRGPGELFF	TGTGCCACCAGTGATTCGGACAGGGGGCCCGGGGAGCTGTTTTTT
TRBJ2-1	.	.	TRBV6-1	CASSEDIVSPYNEQFF	TGTGCCAGCAGTGAAGATATAGTTTCTCCCTACAATGAGCAGTTCTTC
TRBJ1-4	.	.	TRBV30	CAWRDPGLPNEKLFF	TGTGCCTGGAGGGATCCGGGACTCCCTAATGAAAAACTGTTTTTT
TRBJ2-4	TRBD2	.	TRBV18	CASSSGGAVPPLAKNIQYF	TGTGCCAGCTCATCCGGGGGGGCCGTCCCCCCCTTAGCCAAAAACATTCAGTACTTC
TRBJ1-2	.	.	TRBV19	CASSIPPDYGYTF	TGTGCCAGTAGTATCCCTCCGGACTATGGCTACACCTTC
TRBJ1-5	.	.	TRBV5-6	CASSTDGLNQPQHF	TGTGCCAGCAGCACGGACGGACTCAATCAGCCCCAGCATTTT
TRBJ2-7	.	.	TRBV12-3/TRBV12-4	CASSPVPNEQYF	TGTGCCAGCAGTCCCGTTCCTAATGAGCAGTACTTC
TRBJ1-1	.	.	TRBV19	CASSMWGGNTEAFF	TGTGCCAGTAGTATGTGGGGCGGGAACACTGAAGCTTTCTTT
TRBJ1-5	TRBD1	few	TRBV5-1	CASSLTGQSNQPQHF	TGCGCCAGCAGCTTAACGGGACAGTCGAATCAGCCCCAGCATTTT
TRBJ2-5	TRBD2	.	TRBV29-1	CSVELAGKETQYF	TGCAGCGTAGAACTAGCGGGAAAAGAGACCCAGTACTTC
TRBJ2-2	.	.	TRBV7-9	CASRAGPNTGELFF	TGTGCCAGCAGAGCGGGCCCGAACACCGGGGAGCTGTTTTTT
TRBJ1-1	.	.	TRBV6-5	CASSYREEGTEAFF	TGTGCCAGCAGCTACAGGGAGGAAGGCACTGAAGCTTTCTTT
TRBJ1-5	TRBD1	.	TRBV19	CASTYGTASNQPQHF	TGTGCCAGTACCTACGGGACAGCTAGCAATCAGCCCCAGCATTTT
TRBJ1-3	.	.	TRBV9	CASSATGYLSGNTIYF	TGTGCCAGCAGCGCAACGGGGTACCTCTCTGGAAACACCATATATTTT
TRBJ2-7	.	.	TRBV28	CASKVEGVGEQYF	TGTGCCAGCAAGGTTGAGGGTGTGGGTGAGCAGTACTTC
TRBJ1-1	.	few	TRBV7-8	CASSLSMNTEAFF	TGTGCCAGCAGCTTATCTATGAACACTGAAGCTTTCTTT
TRBJ1-6	.	.	TRBV5-1	CASSLASGYTNSPLHF	TGCGCCAGCAGCTTGGCCTCAGGTTACACTAATTCACCCCTCCACTTT
TRBJ1-5	.	.	TRBV19	CASSITVIQPQHF	TGTGCCAGTAGTATAACGGTGATTCAGCCCCAGCATTTT
TRBJ2-2	.	.	TRBV27	CASSLGGTGELFF	TGTGCCAGCAGTTTAGGCGGAACCGGGGAGCTGTTTTTT
TRBJ2-7	.	.	TRBV4-1	CASSQGGGGNEQYF	TGCGCCAGCAGCCAGGGAGGGGGAGGGAACGAGCAGTACTTC
TRBJ1-2	TRBD1	once	TRBV3-1/TRBV3-2	CASSQGGQGYGYTF	TGTGCCAGCAGCCAAGGGGGACAGGGGTACGGCTACACCTTC
TRBJ1-4	.	once	TRBV19	CASRGDPTNEKLFF	TGTGCCAGTAGAGGGGATCCAACTAATGAAAAACTGTTTTTT
TRBJ1-5	.	few	TRBV28	CASSFPTPGGKHF	TGTGCCAGCAGTTTCCCTACCCCGGGAGGGAAGCATTTT
TRBJ1-2	.	.	TRBV5-5	CASSSLSGQSYGYTF	TGTGCCAGCAGCTCCCTATCGGGTCAGAGCTATGGCTACACCTTC
TRBJ1-2	TRBD1	.	TRBV6-5	CASRDRPYGYTF	TGTGCCAGCCGGGACAGACCCTATGGCTACACCTTC
TRBJ1-3	.	.	TRBV30	CAWSNEYNAYSGNTIYF	TGTGCCTGGAGCAATGAGTATAACGCTTACTCTGGAAACACCATATATTTT
TRBJ2-4	TRBD1	.	TRBV19	CASSINGQAPSKYF	TGTGCCAGTAGTATAAACGGACAGGCGCCTTCGAAGTACTTC
TRBJ1-1	.	.	TRBV19	CASASVGRFHMNTEAFF	TGTGCCAGTGCTAGTGTAGGGAGGTTCCACATGAACACTGAAGCTTTCTTT
TRBJ1-5	.	.	TRBV11-2	CASSLSGANQPQHF	TGTGCCAGCAGCTTATCAGGGGCTAACCAGCCCCAGCATTTT
TRBJ2-2	TRBD1	.	TRBV5-1	CASSLSGGPGELFF	TGCGCCAGCAGCTTATCAGGGGGCCCCGGGGAGCTGTTTTTT
TRBJ1-2	.	few	TRBV2	CASNGQTNLYGYTF	TGTGCCAGCAATGGACAGACGAACCTCTATGGCTACACCTTC
TRBJ2-5	.	.	TRBV5-4	CASSPPPGVYQETQYF	TGTGCCAGCAGCCCACCCCCGGGGGTCTACCAAGAGACCCAGTACTTC
TRBJ1-5	.	.	TRBV7-8	CASSLSSQPQHF	TGTGCCAGCAGCTTATCAAGCCAGCCCCAGCATTTT
TRBJ2-2	TRBD1	once	TRBV19	CASSIGQGTGELFF	TGTGCCAGTAGTATAGGACAGGGAACCGGGGAGCTGTTTTTT
TRBJ1-1	TRBD1	few	TRBV4-2	CASSLGTGGNTEAFF	TGTGCCAGCAGCTTAGGGACAGGGGGGAACACTGAAGCTTTCTTT
TRBJ1-1	TRBD1	.	TRBV18	CASSPSWDSISTEAFF	TGTGCCAGCTCACCAAGTTGGGACAGTATCAGCACTGAAGCTTTCTTT
TRBJ1-5	.	.	TRBV7-3	CASSQGGAPGQPQHF	TGTGCCAGCAGCCAAGGGGGGGCACCCGGCCAGCCCCAGCATTTT
TRBJ2-5	TRBD2	.	TRBV7-9	CASSLELAEDGRETQYF	TGTGCCAGCAGCTTAGAGCTAGCGGAAGATGGGCGAGAGACCCAGTACTTC
TRBJ1-5	.	.	TRBV6-8	CAAGGSNQPQHF	TGTGCCGCAGGAGGAAGCAATCAGCCCCAGCATTTT
TRBJ2-3	.	.	TRBV28	CASSPNPFGGLTDTQYF	TGTGCCAGCAGTCCCAACCCTTTTGGGGGCCTCACAGATACGCAGTATTTT
TRBJ2-7	TRBD1	.	TRBV5-1	CASSTGDRSYEQYF	TGCGCCAGCAGCACAGGGGACCGCTCCTACGAGCAGTACTTC
TRBJ1-1	.	.	TRBV19	CASSHPRDRNTEAFF	TGTGCCAGTAGCCACCCCCGAGACAGGAACACTGAAGCTTTCTTT